The 13 T cell receptor beta chains given below trace back to one sample, sequenced in a study of glioma-infiltrating T cells (dated by TCRdb to about 2016). For sequencing, an Illumina MiSeq was employed. The iRepertoire nested amplicon-rescue multiplex PCR (arm-PCR) platform was used to amplify TCR alpha and beta CDR3 regions from RNA. TCRdb's own reprocessing of the public reads used fastp at Q25 and MiXCR and kept productive beta chains. Every CDR3 protein is listed once, alongside the most common genes and DNA of its rows. The sample table holds more than 300,000 distinct CDR3 sequences, of which 41% were seen once. The ten largest clonotypes hold 9.5% to 15% of the sample. Sequencing was done on a sample of glioma tissue, nonneoplastic brain tissue, or PBMCs (not recorded which). Receptor source: a human donor with low-grade glioma or glioblastoma, undergoing nonglioma brain surgery, or in good health (not recorded which).

This clonotype was detected many times. This chain connects TRBV27 to TRBJ2-7; 7 bases agree with TRBD1. The CDR3 spans 14 residues. From germline, CDR1 is MNHEY and CDR2 SMNVEV (reference sequence). The V gene end was trimmed by 3 bases and the J gene end by 1 base; junction bases not matched to a gene: 3. CDR3 sequence: CASSFYRGSYEQYF. In nucleotides, the CDR3 is TGTGCCAGCAGTTTCTACAGGGGTTCCTACGAGCAGTACTTC.

The table lists this clonotype with a few counts. The chain employs TRBV7-8 and TRBJ2-5; no clear D gene. V lost 1 base and J 5 bases, leaving 11 bases between the germline ends. There are 14 residues in the CDR3. Germline assignment: CDR1 SGHVS and CDR2 FQNEAQ. Here the CDR3 DNA reads TGTGCCAGCAGCTTAGTCGTGCTTCGGGAGACCCAGTACTTC. The encoded protein is CASSLVVLRETQYF.

This clonotype turned up a few times. V is TRBV12-3 or TRBV12-4 and J is TRBJ1-5; D unresolved. The CDR3 is 15 residues long. The V and J ends lost 0 bases and 3 bases respectively, with 9 bases between them. CDR3 sequence: CASSLAGRPNQPQHF. The CDR3 nucleotides are TGTGCCAGCAGTTTAGCCGGGCGGCCCAATCAGCCCCAGCATTTT.

This clonotype is termed medium-sized. The chain joins TRBV27 to TRBJ2-3; 7 positions match TRBD1. CDR1 is MNHEY and CDR2 is SMNVEV in the germline V gene (reference sequence). Trimming cost V 6 bases and J 5 bases; bases outside gene matches: 8. CDR3 length equals 14 residues. The CDR3 sequence: CASREGALLDTQYF. CDR3 DNA sequence: TGTGCCAGCAGAGAGGGGGCGCTTTTAGATACGCAGTATTTT.

This clonotype was observed a single time. A clone one base away is much larger, so this may be a read error. The chain carries TRBV7-2 and TRBJ2-6; D is ambiguous. Germline lookup yields CDR1 SGHTA and CDR2 FQGNSA. There are 16 residues in the CDR3. Trimming removed 7 bases from V and 0 bases from J, with 13 bases in between. The DNA of the CDR3 is TGTGCCAGCATCCAAGATCCGAGCTCTGGGGCCAACGTCCTGACTTTC. Protein sequence: CASIQDPSSGANVLTF.

The rearrangement joins TRBV2 to TRBJ1-5; 7 nucleotides line up with TRBD1. After removal of 1 base from V and 5 bases from J, the junction contained 5 bases not matched to a gene. This CDR3 spans 15 amino acids. Germline V gene lookup returns CDR1 SNHLY and CDR2 FYNNEI. Here the CDR3 DNA reads TGTGCCAGCAGTGAAGGACAGGGTCACCATCAGCCCCAGCATTTT. This translates into CASSEGQGHHQPQHF.

This chain links TRBV12-3 or TRBV12-4 with TRBJ1-2, with a possible D match to TRBD1 (6 bases). The V end lost 4 bases, the J end lost 8 bases, and 11 bases lay between the germline ends. CDR3 length: 12 residues. The CDR3 loop is CASSYRVIGYTF. CDR3 bases: TGTGCCAGCAGTTACAGGGTGATAGGCTACACCTTC.

This clonotype was seen more than once but under ten times. The V call is TRBV20-1, the J call TRBJ1-4; D is undetermined. Germline V gene lookup returns CDR1 DFQATT and CDR2 SNEGSKA (reference sequence). The CDR3 covers 15 residues. V lost 0 bases, J lost 6 bases, and 14 bases lay in between. CDR3 coding DNA: TGCAGTGCTAGAGATGCGCGGAAAGGAGATGAAAAACTGTTTTTT. This sequence encodes CSARDARKGDEKLFF.

This clonotype turned up a few times. J is TRBJ1-2 and V is TRBV28; D is unclear. The CDR3 contains 14 residues. V dropped 6 bases and J dropped 4 bases, with 15 bases sitting between them. Germline CDR1 and CDR2: MDHEN and SYDVKM. CDR3 DNA: TGTGCCAGCAGCTCCGTAGGGAGCGCCTATGGCTACACCTTC. Translated, it gives CASSSVGSAYGYTF.

Worth noting for this clonotype: A much larger clone differs from this one at a single base, so this may be a read error. This sequence joins TRBV15 and TRBJ2-7; D not certain. CDR1 is LNHNV, CDR2 YYDKDF, per germline (reference sequence). V lost 0 bases, J lost 2 bases, and 8 bases lay in between. The CDR3 extends over 14 amino acids. The CDR3 region is CATSREAVPYEQYF. In DNA form, the CDR3 reads TGTGCCACCAGCAGAGAAGCCGTCCCCTACGAGCAGTACTTC. The entire variable domain, with the rest obtained from reference TRBV15 and TRBJ2-7, is as follows: DAMVIQNPRYQVTQFGKPVTLSCSQTLNHNVMYWYQQKSSQAPKLLFHYYDKDFNNEADTPDNFQSRRPNTSFCFLDIRSPGLGDTAMYLCATSREAVPYEQYFGPGTRLTVT.

Of note for this clonotype: One end of the junction does not line up with germline, which may come from a read error. The chain employs TRBV4-1 and TRBJ2-5; the D gene is possibly TRBD2 (6 bases). CDR3 size: 15 residues. Germline assignment: CDR1 MGHRA and CDR2 YSYEKL. In DNA form, the CDR3 reads TGCGCCAGCAGCCAAGACCGACTAGGCTGGGAGACCCGGTACTTC. This codes for CASSQDRLGWETRYF.

The V gene is TRBV19, the J gene TRBJ1-5; 10 bases map to TRBD1. The ends lost 4 bases at V and 0 bases at J; junction bases unmatched: 9. The germline gives CDR1 LNHDA, CDR2 SQIVND (reference sequence). The CDR3 totals 18 residues. The CDR3 is CASSRLRRDRGSNQPQHF. The CDR3 DNA is TGTGCCAGTAGTAGACTCCGCCGGGACAGGGGTAGCAATCAGCCCCAGCATTTT.

This clonotype was counted a few times. The rearrangement joins TRBV28 to TRBJ1-1; tentative D call: TRBD1 (5 bases). V was pared by 7 bases and J by 4 bases, with 16 bases between. The germline CDR1 and CDR2 sequences are MDHEN and SYDVKM. The length of the CDR3 is 14 residues. This CDR3 reads CASTRGGVITEAFF. The CDR3 bases are TGTGCCAGCACCCGGGGGGGGGTGATCACTGAAGCTTTCTTT.